The rows below give T cell receptor beta chains drawn from one sample of a study of spatial heterogeneity in lung cancer. TCRdb reprocessed the 5' RACE reads with MiXCR, giving one entry per CDR3 protein. The table has 8,000 to 9,000 distinct CDR3 sequences, around 9.6% seen once. The material was lung tumor tissue, obtained at surgery. These receptors were collected from a male donor with early-stage non-small cell lung cancer. Both conserved end residues are part of each CDR3. Each record gives: V gene, D gene, clone size, J gene, CDR3 protein, CDR3 DNA. The D gene is left open where the match is weak. Only some rows state a clone size, as once, few, many or a class for expanded clones.

V gene: TRBV7-9; D gene: TRBD1; clone size: NA; J gene: TRBJ2-7; CDR3 protein: CASSLQGTNEQYF; CDR3 DNA: TGTGCCAGCAGCCTACAGGGGACCAACGAGCAGTACTTC
V gene: TRBV12-5; D gene: NA; clone size: many; J gene: TRBJ1-5; CDR3 protein: CASGLVDGPPQHF; CDR3 DNA: TGTGCTAGTGGTTTGGTGGATGGACCGCCCCAGCATTTT
V gene: TRBV4-1; D gene: NA; clone size: many; J gene: TRBJ2-2; CDR3 protein: CASSQENGPLNTGELFF; CDR3 DNA: TGCGCCAGCAGCCAAGAGAATGGGCCGTTGAACACCGGGGAGCTGTTTTTT
V gene: TRBV4-2; D gene: NA; clone size: NA; J gene: TRBJ2-5; CDR3 protein: CASSQERGRTQYF; CDR3 DNA: TGTGCCAGCAGCCAAGAACGCGGCAGGACCCAGTACTTC
V gene: TRBV4-1; D gene: TRBD1; clone size: many; J gene: TRBJ1-5; CDR3 protein: CASSLRGTGVQPQHF; CDR3 DNA: TGCGCCAGCAGCCTTCGGGGGACAGGGGTTCAGCCCCAGCATTTT
V gene: TRBV6-6; D gene: TRBD1; clone size: medium-sized; J gene: TRBJ1-2; CDR3 protein: CASSLGQGAYNYGYTF; CDR3 DNA: TGTGCCAGCAGCTTGGGACAGGGGGCATATAACTATGGCTACACCTTC
V gene: TRBV19; D gene: NA; clone size: NA; J gene: TRBJ1-1; CDR3 protein: CASFKSHGGTEAFF; CDR3 DNA: TGTGCCAGTTTCAAGTCTCATGGAGGGACTGAAGCTTTCTTT
V gene: TRBV7-8; D gene: TRBD1; clone size: many; J gene: TRBJ1-2; CDR3 protein: CASRSTGGDYGYTF; CDR3 DNA: TGTGCCAGCAGGTCTACAGGGGGCGACTATGGCTACACCTTC
V gene: TRBV27; D gene: NA; clone size: many; J gene: TRBJ1-5; CDR3 protein: CASSLKGNQPQHF; CDR3 DNA: TGTGCCAGCAGTTTAAAAGGCAATCAGCCCCAGCATTTT
V gene: TRBV6-6; D gene: NA; clone size: few; J gene: TRBJ1-6; CDR3 protein: CASSPPITGNSPLHF; CDR3 DNA: TGTGCCAGCAGCCCACCTATAACAGGGAATTCACCCCTCCACTTT
V gene: TRBV5-1; D gene: TRBD1; clone size: NA; J gene: TRBJ2-7; CDR3 protein: CASSLSGTAYEQYF; CDR3 DNA: TGCGCCAGCAGCTTGTCCGGGACAGCATACGAGCAGTACTTC
V gene: TRBV20-1; D gene: NA; clone size: many; J gene: TRBJ2-1; CDR3 protein: CSAARGSNNNNEQFF; CDR3 DNA: TGCAGTGCCGCTAGAGGGAGCAACAACAACAATGAGCAGTTCTTC
V gene: TRBV29-1; D gene: TRBD1; clone size: many; J gene: TRBJ2-1; CDR3 protein: CSGGQGSNEQFF; CDR3 DNA: TGCAGCGGCGGACAGGGGTCCAATGAGCAGTTCTTC
V gene: TRBV20-1; D gene: TRBD2; clone size: many; J gene: TRBJ2-5; CDR3 protein: CSARETSGRQETQYF; CDR3 DNA: TGCAGTGCTAGAGAGACTAGCGGGAGGCAAGAGACCCAGTACTTC
V gene: TRBV4-1; D gene: NA; clone size: many; J gene: TRBJ2-3; CDR3 protein: CASSQEGTSTDTQYF; CDR3 DNA: TGCGCCAGCAGCCAAGAAGGGACTAGCACAGATACGCAGTATTTT
V gene: TRBV29-1; D gene: NA; clone size: medium-sized; J gene: TRBJ1-1; CDR3 protein: CSVQGQQNTEAFF; CDR3 DNA: TGCAGCGTTCAAGGACAGCAGAACACTGAAGCTTTCTTT
V gene: TRBV28; D gene: NA; clone size: NA; J gene: TRBJ1-1; CDR3 protein: CASSLFWLTAFF; CDR3 DNA: TGTGCCAGCAGTTTGTTCTGGCTTACGGCTTTCTTT
V gene: TRBV5-1; D gene: NA; clone size: many; J gene: TRBJ2-3; CDR3 protein: CASSLNGRSSTDTQYF; CDR3 DNA: TGCGCCAGCAGCTTAAACGGTCGCTCCTCCACAGATACGCAGTATTTT
V gene: TRBV5-1; D gene: NA; clone size: medium-sized; J gene: TRBJ1-6; CDR3 protein: CASSAGQYSYNSPLHF; CDR3 DNA: TGCGCCAGCAGCGCCGGACAGTACTCCTATAATTCACCCCTCCACTTT
V gene: TRBV28; D gene: NA; clone size: many; J gene: TRBJ1-5; CDR3 protein: CASSRDLIQPQHF; CDR3 DNA: TGTGCCAGCAGCCGGGATCTAATACAGCCCCAGCATTTT
V gene: TRBV3-1; D gene: NA; clone size: medium-sized; J gene: TRBJ1-6; CDR3 protein: CASSLSTASSYNSPLHF; CDR3 DNA: TGTGCCAGCAGCCTTAGCACAGCGAGCTCCTATAATTCACCCCTCCACTTT
V gene: TRBV28; D gene: TRBD1; clone size: many; J gene: TRBJ1-5; CDR3 protein: CASGGRGHQPQHF; CDR3 DNA: TGTGCCAGCGGAGGCAGGGGGCATCAGCCCCAGCATTTT
V gene: TRBV6-2/TRBV6-3; D gene: NA; clone size: many; J gene: TRBJ1-2; CDR3 protein: CASSYKESYGYTF; CDR3 DNA: TGTGCCAGCAGTTACAAGGAGAGCTATGGCTACACCTTC
V gene: TRBV7-9; D gene: NA; clone size: many; J gene: TRBJ2-1; CDR3 protein: CASSSADFFSHEQFF; CDR3 DNA: TGTGCCAGCAGCTCCGCTGACTTTTTTTCCCATGAGCAGTTCTTC
V gene: TRBV7-9; D gene: TRBD1; clone size: many; J gene: TRBJ2-2; CDR3 protein: CASSTGTGLGGELFF; CDR3 DNA: TGTGCCAGCAGTACCGGGACAGGGCTTGGCGGGGAGCTGTTTTTT
V gene: TRBV2; D gene: NA; clone size: medium-sized; J gene: TRBJ1-1; CDR3 protein: CASSEMGVNTEAFF; CDR3 DNA: TGTGCCAGCAGTGAAATGGGAGTGAACACTGAAGCTTTCTTT
V gene: TRBV6-5; D gene: NA; clone size: many; J gene: TRBJ1-1; CDR3 protein: CASSLNQGGYGTEAFF; CDR3 DNA: TGTGCCAGCAGCTTAAACCAAGGAGGCTACGGCACTGAAGCTTTCTTT
V gene: TRBV20-1; D gene: TRBD2; clone size: many; J gene: TRBJ2-3; CDR3 protein: CSANLLLAGATDTQYF; CDR3 DNA: TGCAGTGCGAACCTACTACTAGCGGGGGCCACAGATACGCAGTATTTT
V gene: TRBV5-1; D gene: TRBD1; clone size: medium-sized; J gene: TRBJ1-5; CDR3 protein: CASSNGQGAEQPQHF; CDR3 DNA: TGCGCCAGCAGCAACGGACAGGGGGCAGAGCAGCCCCAGCATTTT
V gene: TRBV12-3/TRBV12-4; D gene: TRBD1; clone size: once; J gene: TRBJ1-1; CDR3 protein: CASRPSQGQGYTEAFF; CDR3 DNA: TGTGCCAGCAGGCCTAGTCAGGGACAGGGGTACACTGAAGCTTTCTTT
V gene: TRBV2; D gene: NA; clone size: many; J gene: TRBJ1-6; CDR3 protein: CASRGAYNSPLHF; CDR3 DNA: TGTGCCAGCAGAGGAGCTTATAATTCACCCCTCCACTTT
V gene: TRBV2; D gene: NA; clone size: many; J gene: TRBJ1-5; CDR3 protein: CASRGTGRSNQPQHF; CDR3 DNA: TGTGCCAGCAGGGGCACGGGACGGAGCAATCAGCCCCAGCATTTT
V gene: TRBV7-9; D gene: TRBD2; clone size: many; J gene: TRBJ2-1; CDR3 protein: CASSSSLPTSGKTYNEQFF; CDR3 DNA: TGTGCCAGCAGCTCCTCCTTGCCGACTAGCGGGAAAACCTACAATGAGCAGTTCTTC
V gene: TRBV6-4; D gene: NA; clone size: many; J gene: TRBJ2-1; CDR3 protein: CASSDSYNEQFF; CDR3 DNA: TGTGCCAGCAGTGACTCTTACAATGAGCAGTTCTTC
V gene: TRBV6-2/TRBV6-3; D gene: NA; clone size: NA; J gene: TRBJ1-1; CDR3 protein: CASSYGQYTEAFF; CDR3 DNA: TGTGCCAGCAGTTACGGGCAGTACACTGAAGCTTTCTTT
V gene: TRBV11-2; D gene: NA; clone size: medium-sized; J gene: TRBJ2-6; CDR3 protein: CASSFSYSRANVLTF; CDR3 DNA: TGTGCCAGCAGCTTCTCGTACAGCAGGGCCAACGTCCTGACTTTC